One TCR beta chain is described in this entry. Its antigen is still unknown. This entry is derived from a study of OX40 agonist ivuxolimab in advanced cancers. Study-level results: At 0.1 to 3.0 mg/kg, clonal expansion of CD4+ and CD8+ blood T cells had occurred by week 6.

Sequencing used immunoSEQ multiplex PCR; TCRdb keeps in-frame clones, though not all of them. Of fewer than 40,000 clones in the sample, 60% to 85% were seen once. The germline CDR1 and CDR2 sequences are LNHNV and YYDKDF (reference sequence). The CDR3 contains 15 residues. The V gene lost 1 base and the J gene lost 3 bases, with 10 bases spanning the gap. The sequence was collected from an adult with an advanced solid tumor such as melanoma, head and neck, liver or kidney cancer. Sequenced material: CD4+ or CD8+ T cells sorted from blood, taken in a trial of the OX40 agonist ivuxolimab. V and J are TRBV15 and TRBJ1-3; D may be TRBD1 (6 bases). The CDR3 coding sequence is TGTGCCACCAGCAGAGCCGCAGGGGTTGGAAACACCATATATTTT. Its protein product is CATSRAAGVGNTIYF.